This T cell receptor (beta chain) is drawn from a study of T-cell reconstitution after alpha-beta-depleted transplantation in children. Study observations and caveats: There were reportedly several hundred expanded graft clones from which alpha-beta T cells came about two months after transplant. Surviving recipient cells, namely T cells and thymic progenitors, were the source of high day-60 TCRbeta diversity in some patients.

This clonotype was counted between two and nine times. Antigen unknown. The CDR3 runs to 14 residues. Deletions cut 5 bases from V and 5 bases from J, with 12 bases between. CDR1 is SNHLY and CDR2 is FYNNEI in the germline V gene. This sample's TCRbeta library carried unique molecular identifier barcodes. TCRdb recomputed calls from the PCR reads with MiXCR, one row per CDR3 protein. Among around 670,000 distinct CDR3 sequences listed, around 14% were seen once. The source was PBMCs, collected before TCRalphabeta/CD19-depleted stem cell transplant. This receptor was taken from a girl aged 2-9 years with congenital amegakaryocytic thrombocytopenia, due to receive a stem cell transplant. The V gene is TRBV2, the J gene TRBJ1-4; D perhaps matches TRBD1 (6 bases). DNA for the CDR3: TGTGCCAGCAGTCACACCGGGACAAATGAAAAACTGTTTTTT. Translated: CASSHTGTNEKLFF.